This T cell receptor beta chain was documented in a study of glioma-infiltrating T cells after dendritic cell vaccination. Across the study: Patients received three intradermal dendritic cell vaccine injections at biweekly intervals.

Study findings and constraints: Patients with more pretreatment TILs had longer time to progression and survival.

As concerns this clone: Its matching antigen is unknown.

The CDR3 totals 14 residues. Germline CDR1 reads MGHDK; CDR2 reads SYGVNS. Between the trimmed V and J ends, which lost 1 base and 7 bases, there was a span of 10 bases. Clones were sequenced by immunoSEQ multiplex PCR, and TCRdb holds only the in-frame ones, with some missing. The table lists 60,000 to 70,000 clones, 82% of them singletons, with over 9% in the top ten. The sample was blood, taken before dendritic cell vaccination. The receptor was derived from a human donor with glioblastoma. V usage is TRBV25-1 and J usage is TRBJ1-4, with TRBD1 as a possible D gene (6 bases). The DNA of the CDR3 is TGTGCCAGCAGTGAATCAGGGGTGGGTGAAAAACTGTTTTTT. It is translated as CASSESGVGEKLFF.